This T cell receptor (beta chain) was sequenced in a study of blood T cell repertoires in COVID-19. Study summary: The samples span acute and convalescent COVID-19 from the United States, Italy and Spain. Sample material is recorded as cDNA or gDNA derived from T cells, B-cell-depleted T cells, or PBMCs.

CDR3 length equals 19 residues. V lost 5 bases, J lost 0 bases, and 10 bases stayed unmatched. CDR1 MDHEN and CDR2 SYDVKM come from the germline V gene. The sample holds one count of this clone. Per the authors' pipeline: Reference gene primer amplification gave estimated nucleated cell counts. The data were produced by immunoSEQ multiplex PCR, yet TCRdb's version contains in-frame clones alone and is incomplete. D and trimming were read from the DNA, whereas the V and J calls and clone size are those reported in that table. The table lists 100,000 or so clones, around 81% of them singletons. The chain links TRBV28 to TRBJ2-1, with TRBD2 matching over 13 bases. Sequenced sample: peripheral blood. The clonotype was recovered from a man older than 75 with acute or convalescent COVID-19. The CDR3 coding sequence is TGTGCCAGCAGTCCCAAATCGGGACTAGCGGGAACCTCCTACAATGAGCAGTTCTTC. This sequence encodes CASSPKSGLAGTSYNEQFF. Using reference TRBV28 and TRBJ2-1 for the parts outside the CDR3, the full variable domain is DVKVTQSSRYLVKRTGEKVFLECVQDMDHENMFWYRQDPGLGLRLIYFSYDVKMKEKGDIPEGYSVSREKKERFSLILESASTNQTSMYLCASSPKSGLAGTSYNEQFFGPGTRLTVL.